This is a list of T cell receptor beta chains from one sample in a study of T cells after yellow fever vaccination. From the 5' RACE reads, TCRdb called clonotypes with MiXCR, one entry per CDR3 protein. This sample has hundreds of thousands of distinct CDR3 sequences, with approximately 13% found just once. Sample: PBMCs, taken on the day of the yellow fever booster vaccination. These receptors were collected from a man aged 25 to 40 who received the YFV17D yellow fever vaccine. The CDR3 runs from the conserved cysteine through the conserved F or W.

CDR3: CASSPVAGVYEQYF; J: TRBJ2-7; V: TRBV18
CDR3: CAMGPGRQGGTGGLFF; J: TRBJ2-2; V: TRBV4-2
CDR3: CASSIPGTRHIQYF; J: TRBJ2-4; V: TRBV11-2
CDR3: CASSAGTGSVDTQYF; J: TRBJ2-3; V: TRBV5-1
CDR3: CAISEETSDEQYF; J: TRBJ2-7; V: TRBV10-3
CDR3: CASSLIPGVNSQYF; J: TRBJ2-3; V: TRBV12-3/TRBV12-4
CDR3: CASSPSGLAAHEQYF; J: TRBJ2-7; V: TRBV18
CDR3: CASSPGTATDTRYF; J: TRBJ2-3; V: TRBV3-1
CDR3: CASSFGAEQYF; J: TRBJ2-7; V: TRBV13
CDR3: CASGLTLRGIGADTQYF; J: TRBJ2-3; V: TRBV12-5
CDR3: CASSYGTSIEQFF; J: TRBJ2-1; V: TRBV6-5
CDR3: CASSHKPGFSYNEQFF; J: TRBJ2-1; V: TRBV7-9
CDR3: CASSFSHREQETQYF; J: TRBJ2-5; V: TRBV12-3/TRBV12-4